This T cell receptor beta chain was sequenced for a study of blood T cell repertoires in COVID-19. Overall study context: COVID-19 samples, acute and convalescent, were from the United States, Italy and Spain.

This clone occurred a few times. Germline V gene lookup returns CDR1 MGHRA and CDR2 YSYEKL. This CDR3 has 16 amino acids. J lost 4 bases, V lost 1 base, and 7 bases had no gene match. Original processing methods: From reference gene primer amplification, estimates of nucleated cell counts were derived. The data were produced by immunoSEQ multiplex PCR, yet TCRdb's version contains in-frame clones alone and is incomplete. The V and J calls and the clone size are those of that table, but D and trimming were determined from the DNA. The sample holds approximately 71,000 clones; just over 85% are singletons and the top ten take approximately 4.1%.

Material: peripheral blood. This sequence originates from a man aged 45 to 65 with acute or convalescent COVID-19. The V and J genes are TRBV4-1 and TRBJ2-5; TRBD1 agrees at 9 bases. The CDR3 sequence: CASSQAGQGGGETQYF. CDR3 coding DNA: TGCGCCAGCAGCCAAGCGGGACAGGGCGGGGGAGAGACCCAGTACTTC.